One sample yielded the 12 T cell receptor beta chains listed below, sequenced in a study of post-analysis software for immune sequencing data. These receptors' antigens are unknown. Unique molecular identifiers were carried by the TCR beta cDNA libraries. TCRdb reprocessed the PCR reads with MiXCR, giving one entry per CDR3 protein. In the table there are around 200,000 distinct CDR3 sequences, about 30% of which are singletons. Study-wide findings and caveats: In patients, about five TRBV segments were more frequent than in controls, with TRBV5-6, TRBV5-1 and TRBV20-1 among them.

What was sequenced was blood. All receptors derive from a girl aged 2-17 years with multiple sclerosis.

A remark on this clonotype: This may stem from a read error, because a much larger clone lies one nucleotide away. This chain links TRBV29-1 with TRBJ2-5; 9 nucleotides agree with TRBD1. The J call may not be correct, given that the DNA end is closer to TRBJ2-7. There are 14 residues in the CDR3. CDR1 is SQVTM and CDR2 is ANQGSEA in the germline V gene. CDR3 DNA: TGCAGCGTTGCCCACAGACAGGGGGTCTACGAGCAGTACTTC. Its protein product is CSVAHRQGVYEQYF.

This clonotype was detected ten times or more. This rearrangement joins TRBV21-1 to TRBJ2-3; the table calls TRBD2, which could not be checked here. TRBV21-1 counts as a pseudogene. The CDR3 is 15 residues long. CDR3 sequence reads: CASSGAAEPSGTQYF. In DNA form, the CDR3 reads TGTGCCAGCTCAGGTGCTGCGGAGCCCTCGGGTACGCAGTATTTT.

A word on this clonotype: A clone one base away is much larger, so this may be a read error. The V call is TRBV5-5, the J call TRBJ1-2; 10 nucleotides line up with TRBD1. V dropped 6 bases and J dropped 7; count of bases not matched to a gene: 9. Per germline, CDR1 SGHKS and CDR2 YYEKEE (reference sequence). The CDR3 loop spans 14 amino acids. The CDR3 loop is CASNSGQGVFGYTF. CDR3 coding DNA: TGTGCCAGCAACTCAGGACAGGGGGTCTTTGGCTACACCTTC.

This clonotype was picked up one time. This may stem from a read error, because a much larger clone lies one nucleotide away. The chain couples TRBV29-1 to TRBJ2-7; tentative D call: TRBD1 (6 bases). The CDR3 is made up of 19 amino acids. V lost 1 base and J 9 bases, leaving 34 bases between the germline ends. From germline, CDR1 is SQVTM and CDR2 ANQGSEA. The CDR3 nucleotides read TGCAGCGTTGAAGTACACTATACGGGACAAGGGCTCCCGGTTATCGGGCAGTACTTC. Translating gives CSVEVHYTGQGLPVIGQYF.

This clonotype was counted only a few times. The chain is built from TRBV28 and TRBJ2-1, with 10 bases aligning to TRBD2. Near its end, the DNA agrees better with TRBJ2-7, so the J call may be wrong. The germline gives CDR1 MDHEN, CDR2 SYDVKM. There are 16 residues in the CDR3. The chain's CDR3 is CASSLGGSGRYNEQYF. The CDR3 DNA is TGTGCCAGCAGTTTAGGGGGTAGCGGGAGGTACAATGAGCAGTACTTC.

The rearrangement joins TRBV20-1 to TRBJ2-7, with D unclear. Germline lookup yields CDR1 DFQATT and CDR2 SNEGSKA (reference sequence). The CDR3 sequence is 15 residues long. V lost 5 bases to trimming and J lost 7 bases, with 24 bases between them. The CDR3 sequence: CSAAFVGRSFDEQYF. Here the CDR3 DNA reads TGCAGTGCTGCCTTTGTGGGAAGGAGTTTCGATGAGCAGTACTTC.

A few counts support this clonotype. The chain couples TRBV2 to TRBJ2-4; no reliable D call. The CDR3 spans 13 residues. Trimming left V 7 bases short and J 6 bases short, with 13 bases between. Germline CDR1 and CDR2: SNHLY and FYNNEI. The CDR3 here is CASTSNGINIQYF. The DNA of the CDR3 is TGTGCCAGCACTTCTAATGGGATAAACATTCAGTACTTC.

In this sample, this clonotype turned up a few times. This chain uses TRBV12-3 or TRBV12-4 with TRBJ2-1; 10 bases fit TRBD2. V trimming: 5 bases; J trimming: 13 bases; junction bases outside the gene matches: 14. The length of the CDR3 is 15 residues. As DNA, the CDR3 is TGTGCCAGCAGTACCTTAGCGGGGGGCAGGGAGACCCAGTTCTTC. Amino acids: CASSTLAGGRETQFF.

CDR3 in DNA: TGTGCCAGCAGTGAATCGGCTGGCCAAAGGGGTGGCTACACCTTC. Encoded protein: CASSESAGQRGGYTF. The gene calls are TRBV25-1 and TRBJ1-2; a weak D match, TRBD1 (5 bases). V was clipped by 1 base and J by 7 bases, with 16 bases between them. This CDR3 has 15 amino acids. Germline V gene data show CDR1 as MGHDK and CDR2 as SYGVNS.

This clonotype occurred a few times. V usage is TRBV29-1 and J usage is TRBJ2-1; 9 bases are a match to TRBD1. The CDR3 covers 15 residues. CDR1 SQVTM and CDR2 ANQGSEA come from the germline V gene. V was pared by 7 bases and J by 9 bases, with 16 bases of the junction left unmatched. The CDR3 protein is CSAEISGTGLSEQFF. The CDR3 DNA follows: TGCAGCGCCGAAATCTCCGGGACAGGGCTAAGTGAGCAGTTCTTC.

This clonotype was recorded a few times. This chain uses TRBV5-1 with TRBJ2-3; 8 bases are shared with TRBD2. The CDR3 loop spans 14 amino acids. Germline V gives CDR1 SGHRS, CDR2 YFSETQ. After removal of 4 bases from V and 4 bases from J, the junction contained 5 bases not matched to a gene. Here the CDR3 reads CASSLSGIPDTQYF. In DNA form, the CDR3 reads TGCGCCAGCAGCCTTAGCGGGATCCCAGATACGCAGTATTTT.

This clonotype was seen many times. The chain couples TRBV28 to TRBJ2-1; the D is unclear. V was pared by 0 bases and J by 6 bases, with 3 bases between. The germline V gene encodes CDR1 MDHEN and CDR2 SYDVKM. This CDR3 region has 12 residues. The CDR3 region has the DNA TGTGCCAGCAGTTTATGGGCCAATGAGCAGTTCTTC. Translation gives CASSLWANEQFF.